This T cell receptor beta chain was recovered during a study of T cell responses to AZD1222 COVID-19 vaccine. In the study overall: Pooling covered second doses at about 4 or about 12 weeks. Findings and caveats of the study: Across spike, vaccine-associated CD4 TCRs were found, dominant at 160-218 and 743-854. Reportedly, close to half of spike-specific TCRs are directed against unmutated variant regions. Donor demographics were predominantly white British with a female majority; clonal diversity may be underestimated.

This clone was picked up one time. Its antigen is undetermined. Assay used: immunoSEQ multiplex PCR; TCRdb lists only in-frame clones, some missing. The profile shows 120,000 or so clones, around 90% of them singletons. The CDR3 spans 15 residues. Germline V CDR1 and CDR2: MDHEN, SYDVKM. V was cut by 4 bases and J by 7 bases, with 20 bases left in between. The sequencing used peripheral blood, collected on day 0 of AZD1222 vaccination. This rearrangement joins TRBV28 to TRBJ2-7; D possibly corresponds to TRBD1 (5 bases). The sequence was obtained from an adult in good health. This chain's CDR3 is CASSSGGARFWEQYF. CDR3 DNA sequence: TGTGCCAGCAGTTCTGGTGGGGCCCGTTTTTGGGAGCAGTACTTC. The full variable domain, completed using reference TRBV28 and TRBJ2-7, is DVKVTQSSRYLVKRTGEKVFLECVQDMDHENMFWYRQDPGLGLRLIYFSYDVKMKEKGDIPEGYSVSREKKERFSLILESASTNQTSMYLCASSSGGARFWEQYFGPGTRLTVT.